Listed here are 8 T cell receptor beta chains from one sample, sequenced in a study of blood T cells in healthy people across ages. Primed by a sample-barcoded 5' primer and a J-beta primer mix, a second PCR proceeded for about 6 to 11 cycles. TCRdb re-called the 5' RACE reads with MiXCR, one entry per CDR3 protein. The sample lists roughly 860,000 distinct CDR3 sequences, about 59% seen once, with roughly 25% in the top ten. Sequences were obtained from blood. These receptors all come from a man aged 25-45 years in good health.

This sequence joins TRBV7-2 and TRBJ2-3, with TRBD2 matching 11 bases. With V trimmed by 4 bases and J by 4 bases, 7 bases remained unmatched. Germline CDR1 SGHTA, CDR2 FQGNSA. This CDR3 spans 16 amino acids. In nucleotides, the CDR3 is TGTGCCAGCAGCTCGGCCGGGACTAGCGGTTCAGATACGCAGTATTTT. Protein product: CASSSAGTSGSDTQYF.

V gene TRBV21-1 combines with J gene TRBJ1-4; TRBD1, the table's D call, lacks a check against the DNA. TRBV21-1 is shown as a pseudogene. This CDR3 region has 15 residues. CDR3 sequence (DNA): TGTGCCAGCAGCAAAGTCCGGGACAGTAATGAAAAACTGTTTTTT. Translation: CASSKVRDSNEKLFF.

In its sample, this clonotype was seen a few times. This chain joins TRBV12-3 or TRBV12-4 and TRBJ2-5; 7 bases map to TRBD2. The V and J ends lost 10 bases and 2 bases, in that order; junction bases with no gene match: 10. The CDR3 totals 14 residues. This chain's CDR3 is CATLGEGLQETQYF. CDR3 in DNA: TGTGCCACCCTAGGGGAGGGACTGCAAGAGACCCAGTACTTC.

The rearrangement links TRBV12-3 or TRBV12-4 to TRBJ1-1; no reliable D call. The ends were cut back, 6 bases at V and 3 bases at J, with 17 bases in the middle. The CDR3 is made up of 15 amino acids. The CDR3 DNA sequence: TGTGCCAGCAGCCAGCCGACCATCAGAGACACTGAAGCTTTCTTT. Encoded protein: CASSQPTIRDTEAFF.

This chain uses TRBV5-1 with TRBJ1-5; 8 nucleotides line up with TRBD1. Germline loops: CDR1 SGHRS, CDR2 YFSETQ. The CDR3 covers 14 residues. Trimming at V came to 0 bases and at J to 8 bases, leaving 4 bases not matched to a gene. In DNA, the CDR3 is TGCGCCAGCAGCTTGGGAGACAGGGGCGAGCCCCAGCATTTT. Its translation: CASSLGDRGEPQHF.

The chain couples TRBV12-3 or TRBV12-4 to TRBJ1-5; D unresolved. The CDR3 is 12 residues long. Trimming took 2 bases from V and 9 from J, leaving 8 bases between them. The chain's CDR3 is CASSLIGSPQHF. The CDR3 DNA is TGTGCCAGCAGTTTAATAGGGTCGCCCCAGCATTTT.

The chain is built from TRBV20-1 and TRBJ2-7, with TRBD2 matching over 7 bases. The CDR3 is 14 amino acids. J lost 1 base, V lost 5 bases, and 8 bases had no gene match. CDR1 DFQATT and CDR2 SNEGSKA come from the germline V gene (reference sequence). This CDR3 is CSARGEGGSYEQYF. For the CDR3, the DNA is TGCAGTGCTCGCGGGGAGGGTGGTTCCTACGAGCAGTACTTC.

This CDR3 reads CASSLMPGSYNEQFF. CDR3 bases: TGTGCCAGCAGTTTAATGCCGGGTAGCTACAATGAGCAGTTCTTC. The J gene is TRBJ2-1, the V gene TRBV12-3 or TRBV12-4; D is unclear. V was clipped by 2 bases and J by 3 bases, with 11 bases between them. This CDR3 comprises 15 residues.